The entry below describes one T cell receptor (beta chain). It lacks a known antigen. Per-base quality was not reported, and no clone a single base away is much larger than it. This sample is part of a study of T cell responses to AZD1222 COVID-19 vaccine (TCRdb year 2021). Looking at the study overall: TCR sequencing was performed for 230 to 250 trial participants, of whom roughly 200 were given two doses of AZD1222 and around 26 were given two doses of MenACWY control vaccine. Trial participants were enrolled into age subgroups of 18-55, 56-69 and 70-plus years, which contained 148, 28 and 57 TCR-sequenced participants, respectively. General findings and caveats noted by the study authors: Conclusions about previously exposed vaccinees are limited, since just 6 or 7 AZD1222 recipients were seropositive for SARS-CoV-2 at baseline. Spike-specific TCR breadth and depth rose significantly after two AZD1222 doses compared with day 0 and with MenACWY recipients. Reportedly, close to half of the unique spike-specific TCRs recognized epitopes lying outside the regions that are mutated in the B.1.351 and B.1.1.7 variants. Participants were mostly white British, with more females than males. The authors suggested clonal diversity may have been underestimated. Because no day 14 peak-response samples were available, repertoires were characterized only after the peak T cell response. The 56-69-year group was small, and its depth increase did not reach significance, likely because of low power. The whole spike protein was spanned by vaccine-associated CD4 TCRs, and dominant responses were seen in regions 160-218 and 743-854.

The V end loses 0 bases and the J end loses 3 bases, and a stretch of 9 bases separates them. For CDR1 and CDR2, the germline V gene (reference sequence) lists MNHEY and SMNVEV. From the cysteine through the phenylalanine, the CDR3 covers 16 amino acids. Only the CDR3 DNA is retained, 48 bases long and in frame from the first base. Taken with the paper, the label for time point translates to: about 28 days (+/-7) after the second vaccine dose. Per the publication, the treatment or condition label means: meningococcal conjugate vaccine given as trial control. Vaccinee samples came from UK trials COV001 and COV002, including a single-blind randomized controlled phase 2/3 trial of AZD1222 (ChAdOx1 nCoV-19) in healthy adults. For TCRbeta chain sequencing, PBMC samples were collected from trial participants at day 0 and at day 28 after the second dose. The CDR3 regions of human TCRbeta chains were analyzed by immunosequencing. Processing in the source paper ran as follows. Repertoire TCRs were checked for matches against a reference library of SARS-CoV-2-specific TCRs that had been generated using the MIRA antigen-specificity platform. Breadth was defined as the fraction of unique TCRs that were SARS-CoV-2-associated, and depth was defined as the fraction of total T cells that were SARS-CoV-2-associated. Using the MIRA data, every spike-specific TCR was mapped to the spike region that the TCR reacted to and assigned to either a CD4 or a CD8 class. Log10-transformed breadth and depth values were compared by one-way ANOVA with Sidak's multiple comparisons tests. TCRdb carries this immuneACCESS record with in-frame sequences only. Its versions omit some clonotypes, under half of them owing to an unresolved V gene in the studies checked, with the rest unexplained. Clone size and V and J calls were adopted from that table, with D and trimming inferred from the DNA. The sample data list approximately 70,000 clones, and 88% of these were observed just once. The top ten constitute 4% to 5.5% of the sample.

The chain is encoded by TRBV27 joined to TRBJ1-6, with no confidently assigned D gene. Material: peripheral blood, obtained 28 days after the second dose of the MenACWY control vaccine. The TCR sequence derives from an adult who received the MenACWY meningococcal vaccine as a control. The DNA sequence follows: TGTGCCAGCAGTTTATCGGGGTACTTCTATAATTCACCCCTCCACTTT. Its translation reads: CASSLSGYFYNSPLHF.